Reported below is one TCR beta chain. The sample originates from a study of control samples from healthy donors and cancer patients. The repertoire was sequenced with immunoSEQ multiplex PCR; TCRdb's copy has only in-frame clones and lacks some. Here the sample spans about 150,000 clones, 90% to 95% being singletons. CDR1 MGHRA and CDR2 YSYEKL come from the germline V gene. J was trimmed by 2 bases and V by 2 bases; bases with no gene match: 4. CDR3 length: 15 amino acids. The sample consisted of blood. This TCR was sampled from a man between 18 and 29 years old in good health. The rearrangement links TRBV4-1 to TRBJ1-2, with 8 bases lining up with TRBD1. CDR3 region: CASSQPGGRNYGYTF. In DNA form, the CDR3 reads TGCGCCAGCAGCCAACCAGGGGGCAGGAACTATGGCTACACCTTC.